Listed below are T cell receptor beta chains from one sample, sequenced in a study of T-cell reconstitution after alpha-beta-depleted transplantation in children. TCRdb re-called the PCR reads with MiXCR, one entry per CDR3 protein. The sample records 75,000 to 80,000 distinct CDR3 sequences, 15% to 20% being singletons. The starting material was PBMCs, mostly from graft donor cells, obtained 360 days after TCRalphabeta/CD19-depleted stem cell transplant. These receptors came from a male patient between 2 and 9 years old who had a stem cell transplant for acute lymphoblastic leukemia, so the T cells may come from the graft donor. The CDR3 runs from the conserved cysteine through the conserved F or W. Each record gives: CDR3 DNA, CDR3 protein, J gene, V gene, D gene, clone size. The D gene is left open where the match is weak. The listing skips clone size in some rows; elsewhere it reads once, few, many or a size class.

cdr3_nt: TGCAGCGTTGGACTCCGGTACCAAGAGACCCAGTACTTC
cdr3_aa: CSVGLRYQETQYF
j_call: TRBJ2-5
v_call: TRBV29-1
d_call: .
clone_size: .

cdr3_nt: TGTGCCAGCAGCTCTTTGAGGGGCCCCTACGAGCAGTACTTC
cdr3_aa: CASSSLRGPYEQYF
j_call: TRBJ2-7
v_call: TRBV7-9
d_call: .
clone_size: few

cdr3_nt: TGTGCCAGCACTTTTATTTTCGGACAGGGCCTATCACCCCTCCACTTT
cdr3_aa: CASTFIFGQGLSPLHF
j_call: TRBJ1-6
v_call: TRBV28
d_call: TRBD1
clone_size: few

cdr3_nt: TGTGCCAGCTCCTCCCAGGCGGCGAACACCGGGGAGCTGTTTTTT
cdr3_aa: CASSSQAANTGELFF
j_call: TRBJ2-2
v_call: TRBV2
d_call: .
clone_size: few

cdr3_nt: TGTGCCAGCAGCCAAGCAACTAGCGGGCTCTACGAGCAGTACTTC
cdr3_aa: CASSQATSGLYEQYF
j_call: TRBJ2-7
v_call: TRBV4-2
d_call: TRBD2
clone_size: few

cdr3_nt: TGTGCCAGGAGCCCCAGGGTCCTCGGCGAGCTGTTTTTT
cdr3_aa: CARSPRVLGELFF
j_call: TRBJ2-2
v_call: TRBV5-4
d_call: .
clone_size: .

cdr3_nt: TGTGCCAGCAGCTACCGGACAGGCTCCTACAATGAGCAGTTCTTC
cdr3_aa: CASSYRTGSYNEQFF
j_call: TRBJ2-1
v_call: TRBV6-5
d_call: TRBD1
clone_size: few

cdr3_nt: TGTGCCAGCAGCCAAGAAGGGGTGGAGAATAACGAGCAGTACTTC
cdr3_aa: CASSQEGVENNEQYF
j_call: TRBJ2-7
v_call: TRBV4-2
d_call: .
clone_size: .

cdr3_nt: TGTGCCAGCATTACCAGGGGGGAGGGCACGCAGTATTTT
cdr3_aa: CASITRGEGTQYF
j_call: TRBJ2-3
v_call: TRBV6-2/TRBV6-3
d_call: .
clone_size: few

cdr3_nt: TGTGCCAGCAGTGATAGGAGCGGGGACATTCAGTACTTC
cdr3_aa: CASSDRSGDIQYF
j_call: TRBJ2-4
v_call: TRBV6-4
d_call: TRBD2
clone_size: few

cdr3_nt: TGCGCCAGCAGCCCACCGGGATCTCGGAGGGGTTACAATGAGCAGTTCTTC
cdr3_aa: CASSPPGSRRGYNEQFF
j_call: TRBJ2-1
v_call: TRBV10-1
d_call: .
clone_size: .

cdr3_nt: TGTGCCAGCTCACCAGTTAGCGGGAGGGCTTACGAGCAGTACTTC
cdr3_aa: CASSPVSGRAYEQYF
j_call: TRBJ2-7
v_call: TRBV18
d_call: TRBD2
clone_size: .

cdr3_nt: TGCAGTGCTAGACAGGGTAGCGGGTCCTACGAGCAGTACTTC
cdr3_aa: CSARQGSGSYEQYF
j_call: TRBJ2-7
v_call: TRBV20-1
d_call: TRBD2
clone_size: .

cdr3_nt: TGTGCCAGCAGCCAAGGAGGGGGCAATCAGCCCCAGCATTTT
cdr3_aa: CASSQGGGNQPQHF
j_call: TRBJ1-5
v_call: TRBV3-1
d_call: .
clone_size: .

cdr3_nt: TGTGCCAGCAGCCCAGGGGGCTTTAACACTGAAGCTTTCTTT
cdr3_aa: CASSPGGFNTEAFF
j_call: TRBJ1-1
v_call: TRBV6-1
d_call: TRBD1
clone_size: .

cdr3_nt: TGTGCCTGGAGTGGGAGAGGACTAGCATCCAAAAACATTCAGTACTTC
cdr3_aa: CAWSGRGLASKNIQYF
j_call: TRBJ2-4
v_call: TRBV30
d_call: TRBD2
clone_size: .

cdr3_nt: TGTGCCAGCAGCTTAGAAGGGACAGGGGTAAACATTCAGTACTTC
cdr3_aa: CASSLEGTGVNIQYF
j_call: TRBJ2-4
v_call: TRBV7-9
d_call: TRBD1
clone_size: few

cdr3_nt: TGTGCCAGCAGACTACTAACAGGGAACACTGAAGCTTTCTTT
cdr3_aa: CASRLLTGNTEAFF
j_call: TRBJ1-1
v_call: TRBV3-1
d_call: .
clone_size: few

cdr3_nt: TGCAGCGTTGTAGGGACATTCTACAATGAGCAGTTCTTC
cdr3_aa: CSVVGTFYNEQFF
j_call: TRBJ2-1
v_call: TRBV29-1
d_call: .
clone_size: many

cdr3_nt: TGTGCCAGCAGGGCAGGGACAGCCTATGGCTACACCTTC
cdr3_aa: CASRAGTAYGYTF
j_call: TRBJ1-2
v_call: TRBV2
d_call: TRBD1
clone_size: .

cdr3_nt: TGCAGCGTCGCCCGGGACAGGGGTTACGAGCAGTACTTC
cdr3_aa: CSVARDRGYEQYF
j_call: TRBJ2-7
v_call: TRBV29-1
d_call: TRBD1
clone_size: many

cdr3_nt: TGTGCCAGCAGCTTAGCGGGGAACATAGGCAATCAGCCCCAGCATTTT
cdr3_aa: CASSLAGNIGNQPQHF
j_call: TRBJ1-5
v_call: TRBV7-6
d_call: .
clone_size: many

cdr3_nt: TGTGCCAGTAGTGTTGCGTCTTCGGCCTTGACCTACGAGCAGTACTTC
cdr3_aa: CASSVASSALTYEQYF
j_call: TRBJ2-7
v_call: TRBV19
d_call: .
clone_size: once

cdr3_nt: TGCGCCAGCAGCTTGGACCGCCCCTCTAACTATGGCTACACCTTC
cdr3_aa: CASSLDRPSNYGYTF
j_call: TRBJ1-2
v_call: TRBV5-1
d_call: .
clone_size: few

cdr3_nt: TGTGCCAGCAGTGAGGGGGCGCTCGGGACCCAGTACTTC
cdr3_aa: CASSEGALGTQYF
j_call: TRBJ2-5
v_call: TRBV2
d_call: .
clone_size: few